This entry describes one T cell receptor (beta chain). These data originate in a study of blood T cell repertoires in COVID-19. Participant-given clinical history determined each cohort assignment. The germline V gene encodes CDR1 SGHRS and CDR2 YFSETQ. The CDR3 extends over 19 amino acids. The junction had 12 bases not matched to a gene; V was cut back by 0 bases and J by 3 bases. In the original workflow: Quantification of nucleated cells was approximated via reference gene primer amplification. Only in-frame clones appear in the TCRdb table, and some are missing; sequencing was by immunoSEQ multiplex PCR. V and J calls and clone size are given by that table; D and trimming were obtained from the DNA. The sample holds 300,000 or so clones, 70% to 90% seen once.

Specimen: PBMCs or T cells enriched from blood (not recorded which). This rearrangement joins TRBV5-1 to TRBJ2-2; 9 nucleotides match TRBD1. This TCR came from a woman younger than 30 who had recovered from COVID-19. The CDR3 spells CASSLGTGVRPKDTGELFF. CDR3 bases: TGCGCCAGCAGCTTGGGGACAGGGGTGCGACCTAAGGACACCGGGGAGCTGTTTTTT.